This T cell receptor (beta chain) was recorded in a study of OX40 agonist ivuxolimab in advanced cancers. Study details: Ivuxolimab, which is an agonistic anti-OX40 (CD134) antibody, was administered to the patients. Previous treatment with anti-PD-1, anti-PD-L1 or anti-CTLA-4 therapy was allowed; over 35% had received some. Dosing consisted of intravenous ivuxolimab at 0.01 to 10 mg/kg every 2 weeks.

The CDR3 contains 14 residues. Per the germline V gene, CDR1 is SGHTA and CDR2 is FQGNSA. Measured with immunoSEQ multiplex PCR; TCRdb has only the in-frame clones, and not every one. The sample shows around 34,000 clones, around 89% of them seen only once. The table lists this clone with a count of one. Peripheral blood came from all dose cohorts at three timepoints. The origin of this receptor is an adult with an advanced solid tumor such as melanoma, head and neck, liver or kidney cancer. The input for sequencing was CD4+ or CD8+ T cells sorted from blood, taken in a trial of the OX40 agonist ivuxolimab. The V and J genes are TRBV7-2 and TRBJ2-5; TRBD1 or TRBD2 may be the D gene (5 bases each). The tail of the sequence fits TRBJ2-7 better, so the J call may be wrong. CDR3 nucleotides: TGTGCCAGCAGCTCCCCCGGGGCCACCTACGAGCAGTACTTC. This translates into CASSSPGATYEQYF.